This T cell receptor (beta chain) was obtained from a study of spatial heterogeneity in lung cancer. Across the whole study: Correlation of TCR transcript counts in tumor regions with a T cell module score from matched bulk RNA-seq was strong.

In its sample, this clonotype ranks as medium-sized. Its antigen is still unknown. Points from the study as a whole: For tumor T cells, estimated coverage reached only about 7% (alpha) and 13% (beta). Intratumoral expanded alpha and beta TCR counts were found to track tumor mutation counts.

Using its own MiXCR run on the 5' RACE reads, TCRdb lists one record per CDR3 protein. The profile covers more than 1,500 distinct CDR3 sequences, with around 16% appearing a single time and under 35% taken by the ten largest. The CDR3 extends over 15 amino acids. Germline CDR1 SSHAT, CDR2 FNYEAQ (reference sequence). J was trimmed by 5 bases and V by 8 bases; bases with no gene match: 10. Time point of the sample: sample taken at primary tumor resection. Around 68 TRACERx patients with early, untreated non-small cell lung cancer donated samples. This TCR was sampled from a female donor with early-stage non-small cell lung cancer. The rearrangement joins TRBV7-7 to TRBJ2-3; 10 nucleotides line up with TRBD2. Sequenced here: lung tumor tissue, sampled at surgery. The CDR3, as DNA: TGTGCCAGCTCACTCAACTTAGCGGGAGGAGATACGCAGTATTTT. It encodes CASSLNLAGGDTQYF.